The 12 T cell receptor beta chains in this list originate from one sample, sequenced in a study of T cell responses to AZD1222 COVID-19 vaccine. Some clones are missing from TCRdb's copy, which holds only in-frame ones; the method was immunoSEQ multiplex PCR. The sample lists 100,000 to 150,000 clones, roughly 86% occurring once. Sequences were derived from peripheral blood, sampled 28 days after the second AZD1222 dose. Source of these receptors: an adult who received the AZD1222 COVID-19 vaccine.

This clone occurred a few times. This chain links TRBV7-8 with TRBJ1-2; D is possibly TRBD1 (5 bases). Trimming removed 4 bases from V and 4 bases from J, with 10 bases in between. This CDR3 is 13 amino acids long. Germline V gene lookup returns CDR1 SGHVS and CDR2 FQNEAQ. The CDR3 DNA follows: TGTGCCAGCAGCTCCTCAGGGAGCTATGGCTACACCTTC. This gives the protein CASSSSGSYGYTF.

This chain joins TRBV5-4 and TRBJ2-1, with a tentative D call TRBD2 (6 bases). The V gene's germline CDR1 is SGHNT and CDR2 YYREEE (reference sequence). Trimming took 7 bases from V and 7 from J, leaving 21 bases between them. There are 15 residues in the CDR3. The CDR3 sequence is CASHAWRGSLNEQFF. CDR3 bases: TGTGCCAGCCACGCCTGGCGGGGTTCCCTAAATGAGCAGTTCTTC.

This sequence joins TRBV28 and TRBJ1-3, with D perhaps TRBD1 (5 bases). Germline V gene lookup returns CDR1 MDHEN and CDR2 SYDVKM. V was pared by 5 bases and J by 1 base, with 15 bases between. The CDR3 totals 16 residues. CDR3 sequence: CASSQPGPRSGNTIYF. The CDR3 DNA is TGTGCCAGCAGTCAGCCGGGACCGCGATCTGGAAACACCATATATTTT.

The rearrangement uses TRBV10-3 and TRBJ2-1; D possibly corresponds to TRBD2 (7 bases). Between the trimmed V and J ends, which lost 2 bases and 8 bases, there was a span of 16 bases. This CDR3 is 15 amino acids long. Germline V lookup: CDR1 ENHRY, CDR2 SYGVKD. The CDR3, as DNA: TGTGCCATCAGTGAGCGGGGGGACAACCAGGATGAGCAGTTCTTC. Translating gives CAISERGDNQDEQFF.

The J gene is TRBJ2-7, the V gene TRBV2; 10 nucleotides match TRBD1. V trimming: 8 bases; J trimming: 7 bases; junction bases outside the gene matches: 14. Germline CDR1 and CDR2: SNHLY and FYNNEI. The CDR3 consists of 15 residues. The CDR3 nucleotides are TGTGCCAGCTACCCTTCGGCGGGACAGGGGTCTGAGCAGTACTTC. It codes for CASYPSAGQGSEQYF. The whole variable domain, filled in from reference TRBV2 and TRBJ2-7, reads EPEVTQTPSHQVTQMGQEVILRCVPISNHLYFYWYRQILGQKVEFLVSFYNNEISEKSEIFDDQFSVERPDGSNFTLKIRSTKLEDSAMYFCASYPSAGQGSEQYFGPGTRLTVT.

The CDR3 region is CASSPRRSGGGTDTQYF. For the CDR3, the DNA is TGTGCCAGCTCACCACGGAGGAGCGGGGGGGGCACAGATACGCAGTATTTT. This chain uses TRBV18 with TRBJ2-3, with TRBD2 matching over 10 bases. The CDR3 loop spans 17 amino acids. V shed 1 base and J 1 base; nucleotides not matched to a gene: 5. The germline CDR1 and CDR2 sequences are KGHSH and LQKENI.

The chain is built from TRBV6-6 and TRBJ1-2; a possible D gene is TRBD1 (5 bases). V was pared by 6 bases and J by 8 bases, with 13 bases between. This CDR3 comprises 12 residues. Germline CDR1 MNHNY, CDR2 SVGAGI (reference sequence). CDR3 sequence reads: CASRGDAGGYTF. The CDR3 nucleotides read TGTGCCAGCAGGGGGGACGCCGGGGGCTACACCTTC.

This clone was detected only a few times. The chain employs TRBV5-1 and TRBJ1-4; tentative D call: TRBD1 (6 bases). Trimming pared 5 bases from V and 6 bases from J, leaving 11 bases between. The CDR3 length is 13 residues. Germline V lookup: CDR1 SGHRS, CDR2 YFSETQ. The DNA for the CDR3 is TGCGCCAGCAGGGCTGGGGGCGATGAAAAACTGTTTTTT. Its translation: CASRAGGDEKLFF.

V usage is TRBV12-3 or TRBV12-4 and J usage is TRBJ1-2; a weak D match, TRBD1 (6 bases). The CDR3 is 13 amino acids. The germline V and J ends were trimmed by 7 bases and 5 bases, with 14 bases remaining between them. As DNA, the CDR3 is TGTGCCAGCAACCCAGGGGTACGGTATGGCTACACCTTC. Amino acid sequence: CASNPGVRYGYTF.

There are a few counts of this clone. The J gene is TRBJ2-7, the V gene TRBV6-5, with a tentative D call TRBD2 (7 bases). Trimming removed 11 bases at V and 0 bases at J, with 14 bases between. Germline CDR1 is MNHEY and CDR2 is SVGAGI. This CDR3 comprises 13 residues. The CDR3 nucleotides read TGTGCCGGAGGGGGGGGAAGCTCCTACGAGCAGTACTTC. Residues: CAGGGGSSYEQYF.

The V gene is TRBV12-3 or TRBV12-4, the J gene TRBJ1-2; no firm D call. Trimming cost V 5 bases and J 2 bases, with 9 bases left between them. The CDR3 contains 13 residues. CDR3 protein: CASSHDNNYGYTF. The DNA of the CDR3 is TGTGCCAGCAGTCACGACAACAACTATGGCTACACCTTC.

As DNA, the CDR3 is TGTGCCAGCAGCCCTCACGGGGCCTTCAACTATGGCTACACCTTC. Protein product: CASSPHGAFNYGYTF. The chain recombines TRBV9 with TRBJ1-2, with D possibly being TRBD1 (5 bases). Germline CDR1 and CDR2: SGDLS and YYNGEE. The CDR3 is 15 residues long. The V gene lost 4 bases and the J gene lost 2 bases, with 15 bases spanning the gap.